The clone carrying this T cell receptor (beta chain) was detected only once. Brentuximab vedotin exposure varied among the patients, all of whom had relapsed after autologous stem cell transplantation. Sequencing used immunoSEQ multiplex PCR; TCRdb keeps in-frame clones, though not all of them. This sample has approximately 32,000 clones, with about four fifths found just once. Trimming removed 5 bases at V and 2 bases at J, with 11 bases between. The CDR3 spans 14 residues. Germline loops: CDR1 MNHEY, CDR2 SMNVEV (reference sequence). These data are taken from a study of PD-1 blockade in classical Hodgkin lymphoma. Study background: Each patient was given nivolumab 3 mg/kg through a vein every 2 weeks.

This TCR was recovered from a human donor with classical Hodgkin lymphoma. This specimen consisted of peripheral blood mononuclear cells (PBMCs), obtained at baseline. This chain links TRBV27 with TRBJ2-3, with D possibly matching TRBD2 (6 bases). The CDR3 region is CASSLDYPTDTQYF. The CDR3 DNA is TGTGCCAGCAGTCTGGACTATCCCACAGATACGCAGTATTTT.